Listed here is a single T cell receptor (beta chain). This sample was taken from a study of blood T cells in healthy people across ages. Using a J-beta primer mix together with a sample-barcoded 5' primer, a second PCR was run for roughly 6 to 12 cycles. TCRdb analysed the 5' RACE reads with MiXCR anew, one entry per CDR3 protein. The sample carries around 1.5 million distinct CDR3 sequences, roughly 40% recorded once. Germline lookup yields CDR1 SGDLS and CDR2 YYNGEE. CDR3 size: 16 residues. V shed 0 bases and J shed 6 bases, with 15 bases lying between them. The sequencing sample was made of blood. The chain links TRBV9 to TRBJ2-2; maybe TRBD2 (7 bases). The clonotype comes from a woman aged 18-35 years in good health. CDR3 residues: CASSVEIGGQSGELFF. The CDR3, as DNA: TGTGCCAGCAGCGTAGAGATCGGGGGGCAATCCGGGGAGCTGTTTTTT. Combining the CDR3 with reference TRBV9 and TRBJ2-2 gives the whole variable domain DSGVTQTPKHLITATGQRVTLRCSPRSGDLSVYWYQQSLDQGLQFLIQYYNGEERAKGNILERFSAQQFPDLHSELNLSSLELGDSALYFCASSVEIGGQSGELFFGEGSRLTVL.